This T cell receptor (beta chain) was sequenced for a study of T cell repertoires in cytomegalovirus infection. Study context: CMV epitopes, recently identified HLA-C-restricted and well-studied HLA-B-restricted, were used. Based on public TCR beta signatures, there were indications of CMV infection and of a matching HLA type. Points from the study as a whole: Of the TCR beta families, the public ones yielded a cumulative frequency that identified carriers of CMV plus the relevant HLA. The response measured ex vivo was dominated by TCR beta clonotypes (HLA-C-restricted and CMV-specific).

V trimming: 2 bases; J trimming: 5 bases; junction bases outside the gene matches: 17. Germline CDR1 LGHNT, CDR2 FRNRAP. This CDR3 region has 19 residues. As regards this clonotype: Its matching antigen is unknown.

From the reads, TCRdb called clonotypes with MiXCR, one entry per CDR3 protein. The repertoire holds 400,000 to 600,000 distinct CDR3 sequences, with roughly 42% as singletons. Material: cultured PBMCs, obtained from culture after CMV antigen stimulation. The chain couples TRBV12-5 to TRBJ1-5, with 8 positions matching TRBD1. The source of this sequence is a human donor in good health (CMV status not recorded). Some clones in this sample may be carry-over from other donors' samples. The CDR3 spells CASGLPPRGQVSRYQPQHF. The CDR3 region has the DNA TGTGCTAGTGGTTTGCCCCCCCGGGGACAGGTCTCTCGGTATCAGCCCCAGCATTTT.